This entry lists 15 T cell receptor beta chains sequenced from one sample in a study of blood T cell repertoires in COVID-19. Clones were read by immunoSEQ multiplex PCR, and TCRdb kept only the in-frame ones, dropping some. The profile shows 470,000 or so clones, approximately 85% of them singletons. Sequencing used peripheral blood. The receptors stem from a human donor in a cohort sampled during active COVID-19.

The chain uses TRBV7-3 and TRBJ2-7, with D perhaps TRBD2 (6 bases). This CDR3 has 16 residues. The V gene lost 3 bases and the J gene lost 1 base, with 16 bases spanning the gap. Germline lookup yields CDR1 SGHTA and CDR2 FQGTGA. DNA for the CDR3: TGTGCCAGCAGCTTGGGTAGCGGATCTGATTCCTACGAGCAGTACTTC. This encodes CASSLGSGSDSYEQYF.

The rearrangement uses TRBV5-1 and TRBJ1-2; D is perhaps TRBD1 (5 bases). Trimming removed 4 bases at V and 2 bases at J, with 18 bases between. Germline V CDR1 and CDR2: SGHRS, YFSETQ. This CDR3 comprises 16 residues. CDR3 residues: CASSLQGTGENYGYTF. Written as DNA, the CDR3 is TGCGCCAGCAGCCTCCAAGGGACGGGGGAGAACTATGGCTACACCTTC.

This rearrangement joins TRBV19 to TRBJ2-3, with 11 bases lining up with TRBD2. The trim removed 10 bases at V and 0 bases at J, leaving 3 bases unmatched. Germline CDR1 reads LNHDA; CDR2 reads SQIVND (reference sequence). The CDR3 is 14 residues long. This chain's CDR3 is CATVAGGSTDTQYF. In nucleotides, the CDR3 is TGTGCCACCGTAGCGGGAGGGAGCACAGATACGCAGTATTTT.

This rearrangement joins TRBV7-8 to TRBJ2-3; D perhaps matches TRBD2 (6 bases). CDR1 and CDR2 from the germline V gene are SGHVS and FQNEAQ. Trimming removed 6 bases at V and 5 bases at J, with 12 bases between. The CDR3 loop spans 13 amino acids. The CDR3: CASRGGTEDTQYF. DNA of the CDR3: TGTGCCAGCAGGGGCGGGACGGAAGATACGCAGTATTTT.

This sequence joins TRBV5-4 and TRBJ2-3; possible D gene TRBD2, 6 bases. The germline V gene has CDR1 SGHNT and CDR2 YYREEE (reference sequence). CDR3 length: 17 amino acids. Trimming cost V 4 bases and J 0 bases, with 18 bases left between them. The CDR3 reads CASSVFWRAPSTDTQYF. CDR3 bases: TGTGCCAGCAGCGTCTTCTGGAGGGCCCCCAGCACAGATACGCAGTATTTT.

Written as DNA, the CDR3 is TGTGCCAGCAGTTACCCAGAAAGGGGGTCGACTGAAGCTTTCTTT. It encodes CASSYPERGSTEAFF. The chain has TRBV6-5 and TRBJ1-1; tentative D call: TRBD1 (6 bases). Trimming took 2 bases from V and 5 from J, leaving 15 bases between them. Germline V lookup: CDR1 MNHEY, CDR2 SVGAGI. This CDR3 is 15 amino acids long.

This rearrangement joins TRBV9 to TRBJ1-4; 9 bases are a match to TRBD1. The V gene end was trimmed by 3 bases and the J gene end by 5 bases; junction bases not matched to a gene: 11. CDR1 is SGDLS, CDR2 YYNGEE, per germline. The CDR3 has 17 amino acids. CDR3 sequence: CASSAFGTGRHNEKLFF. The CDR3 region has the DNA TGTGCCAGCAGCGCCTTTGGGACAGGGCGTCACAATGAAAAACTGTTTTTT.

The CDR3 DNA follows: TGTGCCATCCCACGGGACAGGGATGGCTACACCTTC. It specifies CAIPRDRDGYTF. The chain recombines TRBV19 with TRBJ1-2; TRBD1 aligns across 9 bases. Germline CDR1 LNHDA, CDR2 SQIVND (reference sequence). Unmatched junction bases numbered 6, after V lost 10 bases and J lost 6 bases. The CDR3 runs to 12 residues.

In its sample, this clone was seen once. J is TRBJ2-3 and V is TRBV7-3; 8 bases fit TRBD2. The V and J ends lost 1 base and 3 bases, in that order; junction bases with no gene match: 6. From germline, CDR1 is SGHTA and CDR2 FQGTGA. CDR3 length: 16 residues. DNA for the CDR3: TGTGCCAGCAGCTTAAACGCAGCGGGAGCGACAGATACGCAGTATTTT. It specifies CASSLNAAGATDTQYF. The variable domain in full, completed from reference TRBV7-3 and TRBJ2-3, reads GAGVSQTPSNKVTEKGKYVELRCDPISGHTALYWYRQSLGQGPEFLIYFQGTGAADDSGLPNDRFFAVRPEGSVSTLKIQRTERGDSAVYLCASSLNAAGATDTQYFGPGTRLTVL.

The V gene is TRBV6-2 or TRBV6-3, the J gene TRBJ2-7; 8 positions match TRBD2. The CDR3 spans 14 residues. J gave up 2 bases and V 6 bases, and 6 bases lay outside the gene matches. The germline V gene has CDR1 MNHEY and CDR2 SVGEGT. The CDR3 reads CASSLLAAPYEQYF. In DNA, the CDR3 is TGTGCCAGCAGCCTACTAGCGGCCCCCTACGAGCAGTACTTC.

The chain carries TRBV28 and TRBJ1-4, with D possibly matching TRBD1 (6 bases). Trimming cost V 5 bases and J 8 bases, with 15 bases left between them. Germline CDR1 reads MDHEN; CDR2 reads SYDVKM. This CDR3 comprises 14 residues. The CDR3, as DNA: TGTGCCAGCAGTCAACGGCAGGGGATGGAAAAACTGTTTTTT. Translation: CASSQRQGMEKLFF. Full variable domain (rest looked up from reference TRBV28 and TRBJ1-4): DVKVTQSSRYLVKRTGEKVFLECVQDMDHENMFWYRQDPGLGLRLIYFSYDVKMKEKGDIPEGYSVSREKKERFSLILESASTNQTSMYLCASSQRQGMEKLFFGSGTQLSVL.

The chain has TRBV7-8 and TRBJ1-2, with a possible D match to TRBD1 (6 bases). V lost 5 bases and J 4 bases, leaving 11 bases between the germline ends. This CDR3 comprises 13 residues. CDR1 and CDR2 (germline): SGHVS, FQNEAQ. This chain's CDR3 is CASSPRQVYGYTF. As DNA, the CDR3 is TGTGCCAGCAGCCCCAGACAGGTCTATGGCTACACCTTC.

DNA of the CDR3: TGTGCCAGTAGTTCTCGGACTAGCGGTAACTACGAGCAGTACTTC. As protein: CASSSRTSGNYEQYF. This chain joins TRBV19 and TRBJ2-7, with 10 bases aligning to TRBD2. The CDR3 has 15 amino acids. Trimming took 5 bases from V and 3 from J; bases not matched to a gene: 7. The germline V gene encodes CDR1 LNHDA and CDR2 SQIVND (reference sequence). Combining the CDR3 with reference TRBV19 and TRBJ2-7 gives the whole variable domain DGGITQSPKYLFRKEGQNVTLSCEQNLNHDAMYWYRQDPGQGLRLIYYSQIVNDFQKGDIAEGYSVSREKKESFPLTVTSAQKNPTAFYLCASSSRTSGNYEQYFGPGTRLTVT.

The gene calls are TRBV15 and TRBJ1-2, with D unclear. There are 16 residues in the CDR3. Germline lookup yields CDR1 LNHNV and CDR2 YYDKDF (reference sequence). Trimming stripped 1 base from V and 3 bases from J, with 15 bases between. Written as DNA, the CDR3 is TGTGCCACCAGCAGAGGGTACGAGCGTGGCCACTATGGCTACACCTTC. Protein sequence: CATSRGYERGHYGYTF.

This chain links TRBV5-1 with TRBJ2-7, with D hard to call. Per germline, CDR1 SGHRS and CDR2 YFSETQ. Trimming left V 4 bases short and J 9 bases short, with 11 bases between. The CDR3 consists of 11 residues. CDR3 amino acids: CASSPGWSQYF. Written as DNA, the CDR3 is TGCGCCAGCAGCCCAGGATGGTCGCAGTACTTC. Full variable domain (outside the CDR3, taken from reference TRBV5-1 and TRBJ2-7): KAGVTQTPRYLIKTRGQQVTLSCSPISGHRSVSWYQQTPGQGLQFLFEYFSETQRNKGNFPGRFSGRQFSNSRSEMNVSTLELGDSALYLCASSPGWSQYFGPGTRLTVT.